This entry features one T cell receptor (beta chain) sequence. The method was immunoSEQ multiplex PCR; TCRdb's version includes in-frame clones alone and lacks a portion of them. The table has 74,000 or so clones, about nine tenths seen once. Germline CDR1 reads MNHEY; CDR2 reads SMNVEV (reference sequence). CDR3 length equals 11 residues. V lost 3 bases and J lost 6, with 6 bases in between. This record belongs to a study of graft-versus-host responses after intestinal transplantation. The sequenced sample was PBMCs, obtained 98 days after intestinal transplantation. This TCR came from a human patient who received an intestinal transplant, so some T cells may come from the graft donor. The chain uses TRBV27 and TRBJ2-7, with a weak D call TRBD2 (5 bases). The CDR3 DNA reads as TGTGCCAGCAGTTTCGGGGTCGAGCAGTACTTC. It specifies CASSFGVEQYF.